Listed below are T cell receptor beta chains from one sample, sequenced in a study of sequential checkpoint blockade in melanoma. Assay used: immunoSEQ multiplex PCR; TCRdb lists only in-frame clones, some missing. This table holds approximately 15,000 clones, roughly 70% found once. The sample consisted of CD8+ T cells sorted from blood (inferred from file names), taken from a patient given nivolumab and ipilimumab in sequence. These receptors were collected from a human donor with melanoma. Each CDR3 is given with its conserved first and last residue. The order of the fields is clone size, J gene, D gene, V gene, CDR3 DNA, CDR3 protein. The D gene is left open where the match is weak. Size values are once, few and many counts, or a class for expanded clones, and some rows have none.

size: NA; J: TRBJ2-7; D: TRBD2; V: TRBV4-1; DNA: TGCGCCAGCAGCCAAGATTTGGTAGCGGGGGGCCTCTCCTACGAGCAGTACTTC; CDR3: CASSQDLVAGGLSYEQYF
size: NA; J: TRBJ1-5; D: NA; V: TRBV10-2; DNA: TGCGCCAGCAGTGAGATCGGGGGCAATCAGCCCCAGCATTTT; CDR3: CASSEIGGNQPQHF
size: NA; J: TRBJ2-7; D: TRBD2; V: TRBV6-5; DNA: TGTGCCAGCAGTTACCGGGCCAGCGGGGTGGACGAGCAGTACTTC; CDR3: CASSYRASGVDEQYF
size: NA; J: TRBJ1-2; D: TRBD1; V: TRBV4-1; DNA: TGCGCCAGCAGCCAAGAAAGCACAGGGGATTGGAGCTATGGCTACACCTTC; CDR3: CASSQESTGDWSYGYTF
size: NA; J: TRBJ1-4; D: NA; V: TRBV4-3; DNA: TGCGCCAGCAGCCAAGGAGCAGGGGCTGGTAATGAAAAACTGTTTTTT; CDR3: CASSQGAGAGNEKLFF
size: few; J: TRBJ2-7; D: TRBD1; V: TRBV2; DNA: TGCGCCGGCAGTGATCCAAACAGGGGGAGCTCCTACGAGCAGTACTTC; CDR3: CAGSDPNRGSSYEQYF
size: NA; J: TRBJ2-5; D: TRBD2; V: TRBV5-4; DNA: TGTGCCAGCAGCTTGGGACTAGCGGGGAGCCGCCCGTACCAAGAGACCCAGTACTTC; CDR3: CASSLGLAGSRPYQETQYF
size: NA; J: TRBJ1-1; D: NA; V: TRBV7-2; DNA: TGTGCCAGCAGCTTAGACCCAACAGGTGAAGCTTTCTTT; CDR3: CASSLDPTGEAFF
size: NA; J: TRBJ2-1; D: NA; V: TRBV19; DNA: TGTGCCAGTAGTATAGTTTTAGCGTTCGATGAGCAGTTCTTC; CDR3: CASSIVLAFDEQFF
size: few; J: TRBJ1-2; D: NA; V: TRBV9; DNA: TGTGCCAGCAGCGCCTACAGGGCTGGGGGCTATGGCTACACCTTC; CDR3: CASSAYRAGGYGYTF
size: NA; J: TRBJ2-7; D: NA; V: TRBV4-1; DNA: TGCGCCAGCAGCCAAGATCTGTCATTTGGGCTATACGAGCAGTACTTC; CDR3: CASSQDLSFGLYEQYF
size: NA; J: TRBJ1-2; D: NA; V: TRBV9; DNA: TGTGCCAGCAGCGCAGACGATAGGGGTTATGGCTACACCTTC; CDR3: CASSADDRGYGYTF
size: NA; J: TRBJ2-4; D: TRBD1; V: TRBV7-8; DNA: TGTGCCAGCAGCTTGGGACAGGGGTTACACATTCAGTACTTC; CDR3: CASSLGQGLHIQYF
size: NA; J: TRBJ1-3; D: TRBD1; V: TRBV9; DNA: TGTGCCAGCAGCGCCGCGGGACAGGGAGCCGAATCTGGAAACACCATATATTTT; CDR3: CASSAAGQGAESGNTIYF
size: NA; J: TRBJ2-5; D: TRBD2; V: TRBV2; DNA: TGTGCCAGTTGCGAGCGGGGGGGGGAGACCCAGTACTTC; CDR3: CASCERGGETQYF
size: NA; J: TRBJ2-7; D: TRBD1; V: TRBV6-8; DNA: TGTGCCAGCAGTAAATCACAGGGGGGCCACGAGCAGTACTTC; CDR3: CASSKSQGGHEQYF
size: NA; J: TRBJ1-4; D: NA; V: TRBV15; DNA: TGTGCCACCAGCAGAGATGGAGGTGAAAAACTGTTTTTT; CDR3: CATSRDGGEKLFF
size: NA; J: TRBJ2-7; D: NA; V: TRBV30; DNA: TGTGCCCGACGGGGGGCAACCTACGAGCAGTACTTC; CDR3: CARRGATYEQYF
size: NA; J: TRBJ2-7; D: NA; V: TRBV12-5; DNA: TGTGCTAGTGGTTTGGTACAGAGGGTCTACGAGCAGTACTTC; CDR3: CASGLVQRVYEQYF
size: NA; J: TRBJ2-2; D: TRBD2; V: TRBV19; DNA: TGTGCCGCGGGGGAAAACACCGGGGAGCTGTTTTTT; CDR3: CAAGENTGELFF
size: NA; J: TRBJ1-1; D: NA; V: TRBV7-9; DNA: TGTGCCAGCAGCCGGGCGGGGGGATTGAACACTGAAGCTTTCTTT; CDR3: CASSRAGGLNTEAFF
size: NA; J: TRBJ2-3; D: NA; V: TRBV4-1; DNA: TGCGCCAGCAGCTCCCGGGCAGGGTCAGATACGCAGTATTTT; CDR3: CASSSRAGSDTQYF
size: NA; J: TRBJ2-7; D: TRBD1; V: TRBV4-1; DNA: TGCGCCAGCAGCCACGGACAGGGGCGGTACGAGCAGTACTTC; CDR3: CASSHGQGRYEQYF
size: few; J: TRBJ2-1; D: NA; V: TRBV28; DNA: TGTGCCAGCACGGAGCGCTACAATGAGCAGTTCTTC; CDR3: CASTERYNEQFF
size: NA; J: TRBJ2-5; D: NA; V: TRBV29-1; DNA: TGCAGCGTTGATGGCGCAGGCCCGGGCGGCCTAGGAGGAGAGACCCAGTACTTC; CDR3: CSVDGAGPGGLGGETQYF
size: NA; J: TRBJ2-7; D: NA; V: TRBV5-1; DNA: TGCGCCAGCAGCTTGGGGCGGGCATTCTCCTACGAGCAGTACTTC; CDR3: CASSLGRAFSYEQYF
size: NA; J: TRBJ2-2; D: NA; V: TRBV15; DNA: TGTGCCACCAGCAAGGAGGGTCGGGACGGGGAGCTGTTTTTT; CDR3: CATSKEGRDGELFF
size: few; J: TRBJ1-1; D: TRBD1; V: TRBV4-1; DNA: TGCGCCAGCAGCCAAGGGAGCAGGGGGCTCGGTGAAGCTTTCTTT; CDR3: CASSQGSRGLGEAFF
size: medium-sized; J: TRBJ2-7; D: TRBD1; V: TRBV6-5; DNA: TGTGCCAGCAGTAAATCACAGGGGGGCCACGAGCAGTACTTC; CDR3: CASSKSQGGHEQYF
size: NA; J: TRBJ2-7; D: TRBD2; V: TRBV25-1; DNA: TGTGCCAGCAGTGAATTGTATGGGGGGGACTCCTACGAGCAGTACTTC; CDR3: CASSELYGGDSYEQYF
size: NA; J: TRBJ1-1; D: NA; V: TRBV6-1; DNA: TGTGCCAGCAGTGGACAAGTCCATGAAGCTTTCTTT; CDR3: CASSGQVHEAFF
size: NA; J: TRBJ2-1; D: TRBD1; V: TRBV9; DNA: TGTGCCAGCAGCGCAGCCGGGACAGGGAGTTATGAGCAGTTCTTC; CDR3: CASSAAGTGSYEQFF
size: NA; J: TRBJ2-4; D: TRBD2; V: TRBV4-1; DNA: TGCGCCAGCAGCCACGGAACATCGGGAGGTCCTGAGTGGGACATTCAGTACTTC; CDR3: CASSHGTSGGPEWDIQYF
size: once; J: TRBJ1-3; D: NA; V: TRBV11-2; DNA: TGTGCCAGCAGCTTAGTTAGTGTTGGAAACACCATATATTTT; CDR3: CASSLVSVGNTIYF
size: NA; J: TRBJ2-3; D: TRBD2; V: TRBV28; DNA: TGTGCCAGCACTTCCGGGACTAGCGGTACAGATACGCAGTATTTT; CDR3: CASTSGTSGTDTQYF
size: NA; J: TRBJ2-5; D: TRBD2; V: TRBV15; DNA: TGTGCCACCAGCAGAGAGGGAGGGATGGAGACCCAGTACTTC; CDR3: CATSREGGMETQYF
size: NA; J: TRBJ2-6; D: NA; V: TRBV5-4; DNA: TGTGCCACCCCAGGGAAGGACAGAGTCTCTGGGGCCAACGTCCTGACTTTC; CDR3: CATPGKDRVSGANVLTF
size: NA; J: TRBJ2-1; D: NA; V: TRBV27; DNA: TGTGCCAGCAGTGGCGACAGTACCAATGAGCAGTTCTTC; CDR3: CASSGDSTNEQFF
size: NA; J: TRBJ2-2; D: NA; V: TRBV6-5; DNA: TGTGCCAGCAGTTACGCGGCACAGGTTCCCGGGGAGCTGTTTTTT; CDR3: CASSYAAQVPGELFF
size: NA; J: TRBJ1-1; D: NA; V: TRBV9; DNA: TGTGCCAGCAGCGTAGCTAATGTCGTCACTGAAGCTTTCTTT; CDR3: CASSVANVVTEAFF
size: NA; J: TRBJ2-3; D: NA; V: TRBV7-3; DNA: TGTGCCAGCAGCCCCAGGGGAAGTGGGGGGGGGACAGATACGCAGTATTTT; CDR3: CASSPRGSGGGTDTQYF
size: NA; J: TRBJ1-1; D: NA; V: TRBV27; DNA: TGTGCCAGCAGTTTATCGCGGTCTGCTGAAGCTTTCTTT; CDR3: CASSLSRSAEAFF
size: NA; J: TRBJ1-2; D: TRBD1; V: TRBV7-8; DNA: TGTGCCAGCAGCCGGTACTGGGACAGCACTAACTATGGCTACACCTTC; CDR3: CASSRYWDSTNYGYTF
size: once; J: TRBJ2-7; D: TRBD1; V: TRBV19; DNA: TGTGCCAGTAGCTATAGTTGGACAGGGAACGAGCAGTACTTC; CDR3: CASSYSWTGNEQYF
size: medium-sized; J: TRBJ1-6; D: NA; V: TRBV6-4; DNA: TGTGCCAGCAAGCAGGAGGATAATTCACCCCTCCACTTT; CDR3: CASKQEDNSPLHF
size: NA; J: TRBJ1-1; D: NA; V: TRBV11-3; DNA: TGTGCCAGCAGCTTGACCCTAGGGGGAACTGAAGCTTTCTTT; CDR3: CASSLTLGGTEAFF
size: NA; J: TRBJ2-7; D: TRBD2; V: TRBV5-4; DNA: TGTGCCAGCAGCTCCTCCACCGGGACTAGCGGGATCTACGAGCAGTACTTC; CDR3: CASSSSTGTSGIYEQYF
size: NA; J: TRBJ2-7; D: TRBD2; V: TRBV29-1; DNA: TGCAGCGTTGACCTAGCGGGAGACTACGAGCAGTACTTC; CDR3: CSVDLAGDYEQYF
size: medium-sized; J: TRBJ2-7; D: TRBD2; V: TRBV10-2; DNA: TGCGCCAGCAGTGACGGGCGGGGGGGCCGCGAGCAGTACTTC; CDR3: CASSDGRGGREQYF
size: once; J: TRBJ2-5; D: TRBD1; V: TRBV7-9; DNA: TGTGCCAGCAGTGGACAGGGGGCGCGAAGGACCCAGTACTTC; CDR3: CASSGQGARRTQYF
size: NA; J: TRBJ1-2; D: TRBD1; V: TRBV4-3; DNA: TGCGCCAGCAGCCCGGGACAGGTCCGCTATGGCTACACCTTC; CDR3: CASSPGQVRYGYTF